This T cell receptor (beta chain) comes out of a study of T cell changes during pregnancy in multiple sclerosis. The CDR3 has 15 amino acids. CDR1 is SGHDN, CDR2 FVKESK, per germline. V was cut by 0 bases and J by 2 bases, with 11 bases left in between. Profiling relied on immunoSEQ multiplex PCR, and the TCRdb table lists in-frame clones only, not all of them. The profile shows tens of thousands of clones, roughly nine tenths of them singletons. Sequencing was performed on peripheral blood, taken after pregnancy. The receptor was derived from a female donor in good health, enrolled as a control in a pregnancy study. The chain links TRBV14 to TRBJ2-7, with TRBD1 as a possible D gene (5 bases). CDR3 protein: CASSQDRTLTYEQYF. In DNA, the CDR3 is TGTGCCAGCAGCCAAGACAGGACACTGACCTACGAGCAGTACTTC.